Given below is one TCR beta chain in context. This clonotype was seen once. Its antigen is unknown. Base-call qualities are not available, and no considerably larger clone is one nucleotide away. One read represents weak support. The sample belongs to a study of CD8 T cells in Susac syndrome (dated by TCRdb to the late 2010s). For context, the study as a whole: Of the Susac syndrome patients who were sequenced, more than 5 had clinically active disease and eight were in clinical remission. The study used repertoire sequencing to test whether antigen drove CD8+ T cell activation and differentiation in Susac syndrome. Susac syndrome patients were therapy-naive, on corticosteroids (some also receiving IVIg), or on IVIg alone at blood withdrawal. General findings and caveats noted by the study authors: The study acknowledged that relatively few individuals were included in the TCR sequencing and HLA analysis. The CD4+ T cell repertoire of patients with Susac syndrome showed no detectable clonal expansion.

RNA was extracted using the RNeasy kit, and roughly 0.5 to 1 microgram was reverse transcribed with random hexamers. The immunoSEQ multiplex PCR assay, covering 54 Vbeta and 13 Jbeta segments, was used to amplify TCR beta CDR3 regions. Bias from PCR amplification was corrected by using a synthetic template baseline for primer optimization and for computational correction. As for the authors' bioinformatics: Only productive sequences were kept, with reads annotated to V, D and J genes according to IMGT and analyzed in immunoSEQ Analyzer. Clonality was computed as one minus Shannon entropy normalized by log2 of the number of productive unique sequences. For each patient and control, public and private clones were evaluated within the 100 most prevalent clones. A clone was defined as Susac-specific if it was absent from the healthy and MS cohorts, from over 1,000 published viral clones and from other ImmuneACCESS disease sequences. TCRdb handled the public reads itself, with Q25 trimming in fastp and clone calling in MiXCR, and kept productive beta chains. One record per CDR3 amino acid sequence lists the most common genes and DNA. The V and J calls, along with clone size, are taken from TCRdb and not from the paper's own processing. For this sample the table gives roughly 150,000 distinct CDR3 sequences, of which about 95% were detected only once. The ten top clones hold 0.16% of the sample.

The cysteine opens and the phenylalanine closes a CDR3 of 15 amino acids. Only the CDR3 part of the read is kept: 45 bases, read in frame from the first base. The germline V and J ends show losses of 6 bases and 9 bases respectively, and no gene match explains 14 bases of the junction. CDR1 and CDR2 are drawn from the germline V gene (reference sequence): LGHDT, YNNKEL. High-throughput TCR beta sequencing profiled peripheral blood CD8+ and CD4+ T cells from healthy donors, Susac syndrome patients and multiple sclerosis patients. Recently defined diagnostic criteria for definite or probable disease were met by the Susac syndrome patients. Bulk CD8+ and CD4+ T cells were purified magnetically by negative isolation, whereas CD8+ TEMRA cells were enriched by FACS. Blood was collected in EDTA tubes and processed within 24 hours, with PBMCs isolated through density gradient centrifugation. PBMCs destined for TCR sequencing were cryopreserved in liquid nitrogen and later thawed in a 37 °C water bath. A purity of at least 90% was achieved for sorted or isolated CD4+, CD8+ and CD8+ TEMRA cells.

The TCR originated in a human donor with Susac syndrome. Sequenced sample: CD4+ T cells from PBMCs. This chain is built from TRBV3-1 and TRBJ1-2; 9 bases in the junction line up with TRBD1. The CDR3 reads as follows: CASRTQGQGTASYTF. At the DNA level, the sequence is TGTGCCAGCAGGACCCAAGGACAGGGGACAGCGAGCTACACCTTC. The reference TRBV3-1 and TRBJ1-2 proteins fill in what lies around the CDR3, so the full variable domain reads DTAVSQTPKYLVTQMGNDKSIKCEQNLGHDTMYWYKQDSKKFLKIMFSYNNKELIINETVPNRFSPKSPDKAHLNLHINSLELGDSAVYFCASRTQGQGTASYTFGSGTRLTVV.